Listed here are 17 T cell receptor beta chains from one sample, sequenced in a study of regulatory T cells in long-lasting Graves disease. The sample's time point: persistent/refractory GD, antithyroid drugs over 5 years with positive TRAb. The TCR library was made from RNA extracted from PBMCs. Combining iRepertoire HTBI primers with Arm-PCR of CDR3 regions, the authors built TCR beta libraries. MiXCR, run by TCRdb on the multiplex PCR reads, gives a single entry per CDR3 protein. The profile shows hundreds of thousands of distinct CDR3 sequences, under 25% of them singletons. The material was peripheral blood mononuclear cells (PBMCs), obtained when the disease was refractory, from a patient treated with antithyroid drugs. The receptors originated from a female donor with Graves disease.

This clonotype showed up many times. The rearrangement links TRBV12-3 or TRBV12-4 to TRBJ1-5; D perhaps matches TRBD1 (5 bases). Trimming removed 6 bases from V and 5 bases from J, with 11 bases in between. The CDR3 consists of 13 residues. Written as DNA, the CDR3 is TGTGCCAGCAGCTTACGGGGGGATCAGCCCCAGCATTTT. It yields the protein CASSLRGDQPQHF.

The V gene is TRBV10-3, the J gene TRBJ2-3; 10 positions match TRBD1. Germline V gene data show CDR1 as ENHRY and CDR2 as SYGVKD. V was clipped by 6 bases and J by 5 bases; unmatched bases: 2. This CDR3 spans 13 amino acids. In DNA form, the CDR3 reads TGTGCCATCAGAGGACAGGGGGAAGATACGCAGTATTTT. Translated, it gives CAIRGQGEDTQYF.

On this clonotype: The CDR3 does not end in the conserved phenylalanine or tryptophan, so this is likely a read error. This chain joins TRBV28 and TRBJ2-5; D is unresolved. V lost 6 bases, J lost 1 base, and 12 bases lay in between. The germline CDR1 and CDR2 sequences are MDHEN and SYDVKM. CDR3 length: 14 amino acids. The CDR3 nucleotides read TGTGCCAGCAGCCTTGCCGCGGTCCAAGAGACCCAGTACCTC. Translating it yields CASSLAAVQETQYL.

This clonotype came up many times. V and J are TRBV4-1 and TRBJ2-5; D possibly corresponds to TRBD2 (7 bases). V was trimmed by 1 base and J by 4 bases, leaving 16 bases between them. This CDR3 region has 16 residues. Germline V gene data show CDR1 as MGHRA and CDR2 as YSYEKL. The CDR3 nucleotides read TGCGCCAGCAGCCAAGGAACAGGGATAGCGGGAGAGACCCAGTACTTC. Its translation is CASSQGTGIAGETQYF.

This clonotype has more than one count but fewer than ten. The chain combines TRBV5-1 with TRBJ1-1; no clear D. The germline CDR1 and CDR2 sequences are SGHRS and YFSETQ. V lost 2 bases, J lost 0 bases, and 11 bases lay in between. CDR3 size: 15 residues. CDR3 nucleotide sequence: TGCGCCAGCAGCTTAGGCCAGATCATGAACACTGAAGCTTTCTTT. Encoded protein: CASSLGQIMNTEAFF.

As to this clonotype: Given the absence of the conserved phenylalanine or tryptophan at the CDR3 end, a read error is likely. The chain joins TRBV28 to TRBJ1-4; 7 bases match TRBD1. This CDR3 contains 14 residues. J was trimmed by 5 bases and V by 6 bases; bases with no gene match: 6. CDR1 and CDR2 from the germline V gene are MDHEN and SYDVKM. CDR3 nucleotides: TGTGCCAGCAGCCGGGGACAGCCGAATGAAAAACTGTTTCTT. Translation gives CASSRGQPNEKLFL.

This clonotype was detected only a few times. The genes are TRBV7-2 and TRBJ1-1; the match to TRBD1 covers 7 bases. CDR1 is SGHTA and CDR2 is FQGNSA in the germline V gene. The CDR3 has 15 amino acids. With 2 bases clipped from V and 5 bases from J, the junction kept 8 bases outside the gene matches. CDR3 DNA: TGTGCCAGCAGCTTACAGGGACAGCAGTGGACTGAAGCTTTCTTT. Translating gives CASSLQGQQWTEAFF.

This clonotype was recorded at least ten times. The chain links TRBV6-1 to TRBJ1-1; 7 positions agree with TRBD1. This CDR3 spans 13 amino acids. CDR1 MNHNS and CDR2 SASEGT come from the germline V gene. V was clipped by 6 bases and J by 10 bases; unmatched bases: 11. This CDR3 reads CASRLDRWGVAFF. DNA for the CDR3: TGTGCCAGCAGGCTGGACAGGTGGGGGGTAGCTTTCTTT.

Ten or more counts support this clonotype. V gene TRBV7-8 combines with J gene TRBJ1-5; the D is unclear. Looked up from germline, CDR1 is SGHVS and CDR2 is FQNEAQ. Trimming pared 5 bases from V and 1 base from J, leaving 12 bases between. CDR3 length: 15 amino acids. The CDR3 here is CASSAGSSSNQPQHF. The CDR3 DNA reads as TGTGCCAGCAGCGCGGGGAGTTCGAGCAATCAGCCCCAGCATTTT.

This clonotype was picked up one time. The chain couples TRBV5-1 to TRBJ2-1; D might be TRBD2 (5 bases). CDR3 size: 16 residues. Trimming shortened V by 0 bases and J by 5 bases, and 15 bases separated the two germline ends. Germline CDR1 and CDR2: SGHRS and YFSETQ. The CDR3 is CASSLGEYGRNNEQFF. CDR3 DNA: TGCGCCAGCAGCTTGGGGGAGTACGGGCGAAACAATGAGCAGTTCTTC.

The V gene is TRBV27, the J gene TRBJ2-1, with D perhaps matching TRBD2 (6 bases). CDR1 is MNHEY, CDR2 SMNVEV, per germline (reference sequence). Trimming stripped 2 bases from V and 2 bases from J, with 10 bases between. This CDR3 has 15 amino acids. The CDR3 is CASSLVGGTYNEQFF. CDR3 DNA sequence: TGTGCCAGCAGTTTAGTCGGGGGAACCTACAATGAGCAGTTCTTC.

This clonotype was recorded a few times. One base away lies a much larger clone, so this may be a sequencing read error. The genes are TRBV28 and TRBJ2-2; D not resolved. Between the trimmed V and J ends, which lost 7 bases and 4 bases, there was a span of 4 bases. This CDR3 contains 11 residues. Germline lookup yields CDR1 MDHEN and CDR2 SYDVKM. CDR3: CASNITGELFF. The CDR3 nucleotides are TGTGCCAGCAACATCACCGGGGAGCTGTTTTTT.

Comment on this clonotype: Germline is not matched at one junction end, which may reflect a read error. The chain links TRBV28 to TRBJ2-7; 7 bases are a match to TRBD1. The germline V gene has CDR1 MDHEN and CDR2 SYDVKM. The CDR3 extends over 11 amino acids. The CDR3 DNA sequence: TGTGCCAGCAGTTTCCCGGGACAGCCACATTTC. It yields the protein CASSFPGQPHF. The variable domain in full, completed from reference TRBV28 and TRBJ2-7, reads DVKVTQSSRYLVKRTGEKVFLECVQDMDHENMFWYRQDPGLGLRLIYFSYDVKMKEKGDIPEGYSVSREKKERFSLILESASTNQTSMYLCASSFPGQPHFGPGTRLTVT.

This clonotype turned up a few times. The V gene is TRBV19, the J gene TRBJ2-7; TRBD2 matches 9 bases. CDR1 is LNHDA and CDR2 is SQIVND in the germline V gene (reference sequence). The length of the CDR3 is 13 residues. With V trimmed by 8 bases and J by 5 bases, 7 bases remained unmatched. The CDR3 protein is CASASLAGDEQYF. Written as DNA, the CDR3 is TGTGCCAGTGCCTCTTTAGCGGGAGACGAGCAGTACTTC.

The chain recombines TRBV20-1 with TRBJ2-7, with 9 positions matching TRBD1. J lost 6 bases, V lost 3 bases, and 3 bases had no gene match. Germline V gives CDR1 DFQATT, CDR2 SNEGSKA (reference sequence). The CDR3 spans 12 residues. The CDR3 coding sequence is TGCAGTGCTAGGAAGGACAGGGGCGAGCAGTACTTC. It codes for CSARKDRGEQYF.

As to this clonotype: Possible read error: a much larger clone is one base away. This chain uses TRBV6-1 with TRBJ2-2; maybe TRBD2 (5 bases). Per germline, CDR1 MNHNS and CDR2 SASEGT. The CDR3 spans 14 residues. Trimming pared 5 bases from V and 10 bases from J, leaving 17 bases between. CDR3 amino acids: CASSHNSAQKELFF. CDR3 sequence (DNA): TGTGCCAGCAGTCATAATAGCGCACAAAAGGAGCTGTTTTTT.

This clonotype was detected ten times or more. The rearrangement uses TRBV14 and TRBJ2-7; 10 positions match TRBD2. In germline, CDR1 is SGHDN, CDR2 FVKESK. V trimming: 4 bases; J trimming: 3 bases; junction bases outside the gene matches: 12. CDR3 size: 17 residues. The CDR3, as DNA: TGTGCCAGCAGCCCGAAGCGGGAGGGGGATTATTTCTACGAGCAGTACTTC. Translating it yields CASSPKREGDYFYEQYF. The full variable domain, in which reference TRBV14 and TRBJ2-7 provide the parts outside the CDR3, is EAGVTQFPSHSVIEKGQTVTLRCDPISGHDNLYWYRRVMGKEIKFLLHFVKESKQDESGMPNNRFLAERTGGTYSTLKVQPAELEDSGVYFCASSPKREGDYFYEQYFGPGTRLTVT.